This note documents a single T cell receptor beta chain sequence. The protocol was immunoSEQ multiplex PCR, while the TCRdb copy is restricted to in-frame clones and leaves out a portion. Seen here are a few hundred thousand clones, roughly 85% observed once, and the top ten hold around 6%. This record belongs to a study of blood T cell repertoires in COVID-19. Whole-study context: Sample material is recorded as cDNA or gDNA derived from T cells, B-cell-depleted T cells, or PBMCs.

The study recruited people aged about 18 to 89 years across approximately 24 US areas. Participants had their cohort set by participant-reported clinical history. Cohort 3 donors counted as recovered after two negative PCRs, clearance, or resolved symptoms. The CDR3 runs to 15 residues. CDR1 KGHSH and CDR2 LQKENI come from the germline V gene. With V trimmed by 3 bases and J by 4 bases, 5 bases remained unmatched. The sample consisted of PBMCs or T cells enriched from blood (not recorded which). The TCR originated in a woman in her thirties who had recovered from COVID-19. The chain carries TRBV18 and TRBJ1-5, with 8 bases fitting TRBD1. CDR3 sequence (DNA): TGTGCCAGCTCACCCCAGGGGGCGCGGAATCAGCCCCAGCATTTT. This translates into CASSPQGARNQPQHF.